Below are 15 T cell receptor beta chains sequenced from a single sample in a study of CD8+ T cells in alopecia areata. RNA extraction was followed by reverse transcription into cDNA, which acted as the sequencing template. Data came from immunoSEQ multiplex PCR; TCRdb stores just in-frame clones and leaves some out. This sample yields about 160,000 clones, of which less than 70% are seen a single time; 12% to 15% belongs to the top ten. Treatment noted: oral pan-JAK inhibitor, 5-10 mg twice daily. The input for sequencing was CD4+ T cells sorted from blood, taken at week 24, from a patient treated with tofacitinib. The source is a human donor with alopecia areata.

This chain connects TRBV4-1 to TRBJ2-7; 8 bases are a match to TRBD1. The V gene end was trimmed by 2 bases and the J gene end by 9 bases; junction bases not matched to a gene: 12. The CDR3 has 15 amino acids. Germline CDR1 MGHRA, CDR2 YSYEKL. For the CDR3, the DNA is TGCGCCAGCAGCCAACAAATGACAGGGGCCCGGGGGCAGTACTTC. Amino acid sequence: CASSQQMTGARGQYF.

The chain recombines TRBV18 with TRBJ2-7, with 10 positions matching TRBD1. The V segment lost 5 bases and the J segment 5 bases; nucleotides outside the gene matches: 12. CDR1 KGHSH and CDR2 LQKENI come from the germline V gene. The CDR3 runs to 16 residues. CDR3 in amino acids: CASSTRQGAARDEQYF. As DNA, the CDR3 is TGTGCCAGCTCAACACGACAGGGGGCGGCTCGGGACGAGCAGTACTTC.

Note on this clone: Other DNA variants within this sample encode the same CDR3. This chain connects TRBV11-2 to TRBJ2-5; D is unclear. Germline V gene data show CDR1 as SGHAT and CDR2 as FQNNGV. The CDR3 runs 13 residues. V was shortened by 4 bases and J by 0 bases, with 6 bases between the two germline ends. CDR3 residues: CASSYGNQETQYF. The CDR3 DNA sequence: TGTGCCAGCAGCTACGGAAACCAAGAGACCCAGTACTTC.

The V gene is TRBV27, the J gene TRBJ2-5; 7 bases are a match to TRBD2. The CDR3 extends over 15 amino acids. V dropped 6 bases and J dropped 1; count of bases not matched to a gene: 8. Looked up from germline, CDR1 is MNHEY and CDR2 is SMNVEV (reference sequence). The CDR3 protein is CASRAAGTTQETQYF. CDR3 in DNA: TGTGCCAGCAGGGCGGCCGGGACTACCCAAGAGACCCAGTACTTC.

This clone showed up just a few times. The chain has TRBV7-9 and TRBJ2-6; D remains unclear. The V and J ends lost 4 bases and 0 bases respectively, with 4 bases between them. The CDR3 runs 14 residues. The germline V gene encodes CDR1 SEHNR and CDR2 FQNEAQ (reference sequence). DNA for the CDR3: TGTGCCAGCAGCTCGGCCTCTGGGGCCAACGTCCTGACTTTC. Amino acids: CASSSASGANVLTF.

This clone was seen a few times. The chain combines TRBV18 with TRBJ1-2; maybe TRBD1 (5 bases). Trimming took 6 bases from V and 8 from J, leaving 19 bases between them. Per the germline V gene, CDR1 is KGHSH and CDR2 is LQKENI. CDR3 length: 14 amino acids. CDR3 in DNA: TGTGCCAGCTCGCCGGACGCGTTAGGGGAAGGCTACACCTTC. Amino acids: CASSPDALGEGYTF.

This chain uses TRBV5-6 with TRBJ2-7, with D uncertain. Germline loops: CDR1 SGHDT, CDR2 YYEEEE. CDR3 size: 13 residues. Trimming removed 4 bases at V and 0 bases at J, with 8 bases between. DNA for the CDR3: TGTGCCAGCAGCAACAGCGTCTCCTACGAGCAGTACTTC. It yields the protein CASSNSVSYEQYF.

The rearrangement joins TRBV28 to TRBJ2-5, with 9 bases aligning to TRBD1. With 2 bases clipped from V and 4 bases from J, the junction kept 5 bases outside the gene matches. CDR1 is MDHEN, CDR2 SYDVKM, per germline. The CDR3 is 15 residues long. CDR3 sequence reads: CASSLGGQGRETQYF. Here the CDR3 DNA reads TGTGCCAGCAGTTTAGGGGGACAGGGAAGAGAGACCCAGTACTTC.

This sequence joins TRBV29-1 and TRBJ2-5; D not certain. The CDR3 is 13 residues long. Germline V gene sequence: CDR1 SQVTM, CDR2 ANQGSEA. Trimming removed 7 bases from V and 0 bases from J, with 12 bases in between. CDR3 sequence (DNA): TGCAGCGCCAAACGGTTGGACCAAGAGACCCAGTACTTC. The encoded protein is CSAKRLDQETQYF.

CDR3: CASSLGQGRYYGYTF. The CDR3 nucleotides are TGCGCCAGCAGCTTGGGGCAGGGGCGCTACTATGGCTACACCTTC. The V gene is TRBV5-1, the J gene TRBJ1-2, with D maybe TRBD1 (6 bases). Germline V CDR1 and CDR2: SGHRS, YFSETQ. CDR3 size: 15 residues. V lost 0 bases, J lost 3 bases, and 12 bases lay in between.

The chain employs TRBV11-3 and TRBJ2-7; tentatively, D is TRBD1 (5 bases). The ends were cut back, 4 bases at V and 2 bases at J, with 21 bases in the middle. Germline V gene sequence: CDR1 SGHNT, CDR2 YENEEA. This CDR3 region has 17 residues. The CDR3 nucleotides are TGTGCCAGCAGCTCCCGTCCAGGGCGCCCTGAGGCCTACGAGCAGTACTTC. It encodes CASSSRPGRPEAYEQYF.

The CDR3 reads CAWSLPWGGRSEKLFF. DNA of the CDR3: TGTGCCTGGAGCCTACCCTGGGGGGGCAGGTCGGAAAAACTGTTTTTT. The V gene is TRBV30, the J gene TRBJ1-4; TRBD1 is a possible D gene (6 bases). Germline V gene data show CDR1 as GTSNPN and CDR2 as SVGIG (reference sequence). Trimming removed 3 bases at V and 8 bases at J, with 22 bases between. This CDR3 is 16 amino acids long. Looking up the rest from reference TRBV30 and TRBJ1-4 gives the full variable domain: SQTIHQWPATLVQPVGSPLSLECTVEGTSNPNLYWYRQAAGRGLQLLFYSVGIGQISSEVPQNLSASRPQDRQFILSSKKLLLSDSGFYLCAWSLPWGGRSEKLFFGSGTQLSVL.

This clone was observed a single time. V is TRBV11-2 and J is TRBJ2-1; D is ambiguous. V dropped 5 bases and J dropped 9 bases, with 20 bases sitting between them. Germline V gives CDR1 SGHAT, CDR2 FQNNGV. This CDR3 has 15 amino acids. CDR3 nucleotide sequence: TGTGCCAGCAGCCCATGGGCCCGACGGAGACCTGAGCAGTTCTTC. It yields the protein CASSPWARRRPEQFF.

This CDR3 reads CASSLGDRNTGELFF. The CDR3 nucleotides are TGTGCCAGCAGTTTAGGGGACAGGAACACCGGGGAGCTGTTTTTT. The V and J genes are TRBV27 and TRBJ2-2, with 7 bases identical to TRBD1. This CDR3 comprises 15 residues. Germline assignment: CDR1 MNHEY and CDR2 SMNVEV (reference sequence). J was trimmed by 1 base and V by 2 bases; bases with no gene match: 1.

This rearrangement joins TRBV2 to TRBJ2-5, with D hard to call. The CDR3 runs to 12 residues. Germline CDR1 is SNHLY and CDR2 is FYNNEI. V lost 6 bases and J lost 0, with 5 bases in between. Here the CDR3 DNA reads TGTGCCAGCAGGAGGTACCAAGAGACCCAGTACTTC. It translates to CASRRYQETQYF. The whole variable domain, remainder taken from reference TRBV2 and TRBJ2-5, is EPEVTQTPSHQVTQMGQEVILRCVPISNHLYFYWYRQILGQKVEFLVSFYNNEISEKSEIFDDQFSVERPDGSNFTLKIRSTKLEDSAMYFCASRRYQETQYFGPGTRLLVL.